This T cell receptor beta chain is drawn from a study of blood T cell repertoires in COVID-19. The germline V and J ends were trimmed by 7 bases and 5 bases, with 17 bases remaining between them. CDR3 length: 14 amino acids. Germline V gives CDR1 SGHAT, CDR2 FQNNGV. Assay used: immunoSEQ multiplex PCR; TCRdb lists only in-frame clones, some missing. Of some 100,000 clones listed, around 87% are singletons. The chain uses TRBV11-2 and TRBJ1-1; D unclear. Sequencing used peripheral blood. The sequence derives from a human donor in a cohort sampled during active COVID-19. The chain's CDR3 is CASMRRVGGTEAFF. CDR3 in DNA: TGTGCCAGCATGCGGCGGGTGGGAGGGACTGAAGCTTTCTTT. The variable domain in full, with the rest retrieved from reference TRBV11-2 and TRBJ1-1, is EAGVAQSPRYKIIEKRQSVAFWCNPISGHATLYWYQQILGQGPKLLIQFQNNGVVDDSQLPKDRFSAERLKGVDSTLKIQPAKLEDSAVYLCASMRRVGGTEAFFGQGTRLTVV.